One and the same sample provided the 20 T cell receptor beta chains below, sequenced in a study of blood T cell repertoires in COVID-19. Clones were sequenced by immunoSEQ multiplex PCR, and TCRdb holds only the in-frame ones, with some missing. The table has about 130,000 clones, 88% seen once. The sample comprised peripheral blood. These receptors came from an elderly woman with acute or convalescent COVID-19.

The V and J genes are TRBV7-6 and TRBJ1-2, with a possible D match to TRBD1 (5 bases). CDR3 length equals 16 residues. CDR1 is SGHVS, CDR2 FNYEAQ, per germline. Between the trimmed V and J ends, which lost 1 base and 3 bases, there was a span of 15 bases. Here the CDR3 reads CASSLGRGRADYGYTF. CDR3 DNA sequence: TGTGCCAGCAGCTTAGGAAGGGGCAGGGCCGACTATGGCTACACCTTC.

V is TRBV5-8 and J is TRBJ1-2; possibly TRBD1 for D (5 bases). Trimming shortened V by 9 bases and J by 1 base, and 19 bases separated the two germline ends. The CDR3 runs 15 residues. Germline V gene sequence: CDR1 SGHTS, CDR2 YDEGEE. For the CDR3, the DNA is TGTGCCACCCGCATTCGGGGGGGTATTAACTATGGCTACACCTTC. Translated, it gives CATRIRGGINYGYTF.

J is TRBJ2-3 and V is TRBV5-8; a weak D match, TRBD1 (5 bases). The CDR3 totals 12 residues. Germline CDR1 and CDR2: SGHTS and YDEGEE. V lost 7 bases, J lost 4 bases, and 10 bases lay in between. The CDR3 spells CASRVGADTQYF. The CDR3 DNA reads as TGTGCCAGCCGGGTAGGGGCAGATACGCAGTATTTT.

This clone has only a few counts. The V and J genes are TRBV3-1 (or the pseudogene TRBV3-2) and TRBJ2-3; 10 nucleotides agree with TRBD2. J gave up 0 bases and V 0 bases, and 6 bases lay outside the gene matches. CDR1 LGHDT and CDR2 YNNKEL come from the germline V gene (reference sequence). The CDR3 is 18 residues long. The CDR3 region is CASSQDYMTSGSTDTQYF. The CDR3 DNA reads TGTGCCAGCAGCCAAGATTACATGACTAGCGGGAGCACAGATACGCAGTATTTT.

CDR3 sequence: CASSFAWGVRDYNEQFF. Written as DNA, the CDR3 is TGTGCCAGCAGTTTCGCCTGGGGGGTTAGGGATTACAATGAGCAGTTCTTC. The gene calls are TRBV28 and TRBJ2-1, with a possible D match to TRBD2 (6 bases). There are 17 residues in the CDR3. The V gene lost 3 bases and the J gene lost 4 bases, with 19 bases spanning the gap. Per the germline V gene, CDR1 is MDHEN and CDR2 is SYDVKM.

The chain links TRBV6-5 to TRBJ1-1; the D is unclear. Germline lookup yields CDR1 MNHEY and CDR2 SVGAGI. This CDR3 spans 10 amino acids. The germline V and J ends were trimmed by 8 bases and 3 bases, with 4 bases remaining between them. As DNA, the CDR3 is TGTGCCAGCGTATACACTGAAGCTTTCTTT. Its translation: CASVYTEAFF.

CDR3 in DNA: TGTGCCAGCAGCCAAGGTACCCAGGCCCGCCGAGATACGCAGTATTTT. Its protein product is CASSQGTQARRDTQYF. The chain is built from TRBV3-1 (or the pseudogene TRBV3-2) and TRBJ2-3; no reliable D call. The CDR3 totals 16 residues. Germline lookup yields CDR1 LGHDT and CDR2 YNNKEL (reference sequence). Trimming stripped 1 base from V and 5 bases from J, with 16 bases between.

The J gene is TRBJ2-7, the V gene TRBV6-5; D is possibly TRBD2 (6 bases). Germline CDR1 and CDR2: MNHEY and SVGAGI. Trimming left V 7 bases short and J 2 bases short, with 12 bases between. The CDR3 covers 13 residues. The CDR3 DNA reads as TGTGCCAGCAAACGACTAGGGACCTACGAGCAGTACTTC. Translated: CASKRLGTYEQYF.

This clone appeared a few times. Other DNA variants within this sample encode the same CDR3. This chain connects TRBV12-3 or TRBV12-4 to TRBJ1-5; D gene uncertain. V dropped 0 bases and J dropped 2 bases, with 2 bases sitting between them. The CDR3 covers 13 residues. This CDR3 reads CASSLAGNQPQHF. DNA of the CDR3: TGTGCCAGCAGTTTAGCCGGCAATCAGCCCCAGCATTTT.

This rearrangement joins TRBV6-6 to TRBJ2-7; 8 bases map to TRBD1. The CDR3 has 13 amino acids. V trimming: 0 bases; J trimming: 7 bases; junction bases outside the gene matches: 2. CDR1 and CDR2 from the germline V gene are MNHNY and SVGAGI (reference sequence). The CDR3 region is CASSYSDRAEQYF. CDR3 coding DNA: TGTGCCAGCAGTTACTCGGACAGGGCGGAGCAGTACTTC.

This clone was counted only a few times. The J gene is TRBJ2-1, the V gene TRBV19; 8 bases are a match to TRBD2. Per germline, CDR1 LNHDA and CDR2 SQIVND (reference sequence). The CDR3 contains 16 residues. Losses at the gene ends were 5 bases for V and 0 bases for J; bases not matched to a gene: 6. CDR3 residues: CASSHRSGGSYNEQFF. The DNA for the CDR3 is TGTGCCAGTAGTCACAGGAGCGGGGGCTCCTACAATGAGCAGTTCTTC.

The J gene is TRBJ2-3, the V gene TRBV4-1, with TRBD2 matching over 8 bases. Trimming cost V 1 base and J 0 bases; bases outside gene matches: 0. The CDR3 is 15 residues long. Germline V gene sequence: CDR1 MGHRA, CDR2 YSYEKL. Here the CDR3 reads CASSQGGRSTDTQYF. DNA of the CDR3: TGCGCCAGCAGCCAAGGCGGGAGGAGCACAGATACGCAGTATTTT.

The genes are TRBV5-1 and TRBJ1-2; D might be TRBD1 (6 bases). Germline loops: CDR1 SGHRS, CDR2 YFSETQ. With 4 bases removed from V and 0 bases from J, the gap between germline ends came to 10 bases. This CDR3 has 14 residues. The CDR3 DNA follows: TGCGCCAGCAGCGGGACATCCCCTAACTATGGCTACACCTTC. Translation gives CASSGTSPNYGYTF.

This sequence joins TRBV3-1 (or the pseudogene TRBV3-2) and TRBJ2-2, with D perhaps TRBD2 (6 bases). This CDR3 has 16 residues. V was cut by 1 base and J by 3 bases, with 12 bases left in between. CDR1 LGHDT and CDR2 YNNKEL come from the germline V gene (reference sequence). The CDR3 DNA reads TGTGCCAGCAGCCAAGGAGTCGGGAGCTACACCGGGGAGCTGTTTTTT. Protein product: CASSQGVGSYTGELFF.

In this sample, this clone turned up once. This chain links TRBV6-5 with TRBJ2-5; 9 nucleotides align to TRBD1. The CDR3 covers 14 residues. Germline V gene sequence: CDR1 MNHEY, CDR2 SVGAGI. With V trimmed by 5 bases and J by 2 bases, 3 bases remained unmatched. CDR3 region: CASSPGTGQETQYF. CDR3 bases: TGTGCCAGCAGTCCGGGGACAGGGCAAGAGACCCAGTACTTC.

The V and J genes are TRBV7-2 and TRBJ1-6; 9 nucleotides line up with TRBD1. V lost 4 bases to trimming and J lost 7 bases; unmatched junction nucleotides: 8. Germline V gene lookup returns CDR1 SGHTA and CDR2 FQGNSA. The CDR3 is 16 amino acids. DNA for the CDR3: TGTGCCAGCAGCTCCGAAGGACAGGGGCTGAATTCACCCCTCCACTTT. Protein sequence: CASSSEGQGLNSPLHF.

The chain combines TRBV3-1 (or the pseudogene TRBV3-2) with TRBJ2-3; tentative D call: TRBD2 (6 bases). The V gene's germline CDR1 is LGHDT and CDR2 YNNKEL (reference sequence). The CDR3 extends over 15 amino acids. The V and J ends lost 3 bases and 0 bases respectively, with 10 bases between them. The CDR3 region is CASSHLGTSTDTQYF. The CDR3 DNA reads as TGTGCCAGCAGCCACCTCGGGACTAGCACAGATACGCAGTATTTT.

The chain is built from TRBV15 and TRBJ2-1; possible D gene TRBD2, 5 bases. Trimming took 0 bases from V and 4 from J, leaving 13 bases between them. The length of the CDR3 is 16 residues. Germline V gives CDR1 LNHNV, CDR2 YYDKDF (reference sequence). In nucleotides, the CDR3 is TGTGCCACCAGCAGAGATATCAGCGGAGCTTACAATGAGCAGTTCTTC. It codes for CATSRDISGAYNEQFF.

V gene TRBV27 combines with J gene TRBJ2-4; D possibly corresponds to TRBD2 (6 bases). From germline, CDR1 is MNHEY and CDR2 SMNVEV (reference sequence). The CDR3 has 14 residues. V lost 2 bases and J 6 bases, leaving 11 bases between the germline ends. The CDR3 sequence: CASSLRGRLNIQYF. The CDR3 DNA reads as TGTGCCAGCAGTTTACGGGGGAGATTAAACATTCAGTACTTC.

This clone was seen a few times. V gene TRBV10-3 combines with J gene TRBJ2-7, with D tentatively TRBD2 (5 bases). Germline CDR1 ENHRY, CDR2 SYGVKD. Trimming shortened V by 5 bases and J by 0 bases, and 11 bases separated the two germline ends. The CDR3 consists of 14 residues. This CDR3 reads CAISNSGSSYEQYF. In DNA form, the CDR3 reads TGTGCCATCAGTAATAGTGGGAGCTCCTACGAGCAGTACTTC.